The 23 T cell receptor beta chains listed next were all sequenced from one sample in a study of blood T cell repertoires in COVID-19. The data were produced by immunoSEQ multiplex PCR, yet TCRdb's version contains in-frame clones alone and is incomplete. The sample lists 150,000 to 180,000 clones; around 83% were seen once. The sequenced sample was peripheral blood. These receptors were taken from a woman aged 55-70 years with COVID-19, enrolled during active disease.

The gene calls are TRBV12-3 or TRBV12-4 and TRBJ1-1; the D gene is possibly TRBD1 (5 bases). The V end lost 5 bases, the J end lost 7 bases, and 11 bases lay between the germline ends. The CDR3 loop spans 12 amino acids. The CDR3 spells CASSRQQYEAFF. CDR3 coding DNA: TGTGCCAGCAGTCGACAGCAATATGAAGCTTTCTTT.

This rearrangement joins TRBV18 to TRBJ1-1, with D uncertain. The CDR3 has 14 amino acids. The germline V gene has CDR1 KGHSH and CDR2 LQKENI. V gave up 1 base and J gave up 3 bases, with 9 bases separating them. CDR3 in amino acids: CASSPLKADTEAFF. The CDR3 region has the DNA TGTGCCAGCTCACCACTCAAGGCGGACACTGAAGCTTTCTTT.

The chain has TRBV18 and TRBJ1-4; no firm D call. The germline V gene encodes CDR1 KGHSH and CDR2 LQKENI. Between the trimmed V and J ends, which lost 5 bases and 0 bases, there was a span of 13 bases. The CDR3 sequence is 16 residues long. This chain's CDR3 is CASSETVIATNEKLFF. Here the CDR3 DNA reads TGTGCCAGCTCAGAGACTGTCATCGCAACTAATGAAAAACTGTTTTTT.

The chain joins TRBV7-2 to TRBJ1-1; D gene unclear. Trimming removed 1 base at V and 7 bases at J, with 13 bases between. The germline V gene encodes CDR1 SGHTA and CDR2 FQGNSA. CDR3 length: 14 residues. The CDR3 region has the DNA TGTGCCAGCAGCTTAGACGGCTCCCGGGGTGAAGCTTTCTTT. It translates to CASSLDGSRGEAFF.

This clone was recorded only once. The V call is TRBV5-1, the J call TRBJ2-2, with 10 bases identical to TRBD1. This CDR3 has 14 residues. V lost 4 bases, J lost 7 bases, and 4 bases stayed unmatched. The germline CDR1 and CDR2 sequences are SGHRS and YFSETQ. The CDR3 bases are TGCGCCAGCAGCCGGGGACAGGGGCACGGGGAGCTGTTTTTT. This codes for CASSRGQGHGELFF. The full variable domain, in which reference TRBV5-1 and TRBJ2-2 provide the parts outside the CDR3, is KAGVTQTPRYLIKTRGQQVTLSCSPISGHRSVSWYQQTPGQGLQFLFEYFSETQRNKGNFPGRFSGRQFSNSRSEMNVSTLELGDSALYLCASSRGQGHGELFFGEGSRLTVL.

The rearrangement joins TRBV11-2 to TRBJ1-1; D possibly corresponds to TRBD1 (5 bases). In germline, CDR1 is SGHAT, CDR2 FQNNGV. This CDR3 has 14 residues. V dropped 6 bases and J dropped 4 bases, with 15 bases sitting between them. The CDR3 bases are TGTGCCAGCAGTCCTCAGGGATGGGGCACTGAAGCTTTCTTT. Its translation: CASSPQGWGTEAFF.

The chain carries TRBV4-2 and TRBJ2-3; 11 bases align to TRBD2. Germline-derived CDR1 and CDR2 are LGHNA and YNFKEQ. Trimming cost V 4 bases and J 5 bases; bases outside gene matches: 8. CDR3 size: 16 residues. The CDR3 protein is CASSPVAGGRVDTQYF. The CDR3 DNA sequence: TGTGCCAGCAGCCCCGTAGCGGGGGGGCGAGTAGATACGCAGTATTTT.

The chain employs TRBV9 and TRBJ2-3, with D perhaps matching TRBD2 (6 bases). The CDR3 consists of 17 residues. V lost 1 base, J lost 6 bases, and 21 bases lay in between. Per germline, CDR1 SGDLS and CDR2 YYNGEE. In DNA, the CDR3 is TGTGCCAGCAGCGTACGAGGGGACTTATCGGCCGTGGATACGCAGTATTTT. Amino acid sequence: CASSVRGDLSAVDTQYF.

The CDR3 bases are TGTGCCAGCAGCGGGGAGAGATTAAACACCGGGGAGCTGTTTTTT. Translating it yields CASSGERLNTGELFF. The chain has TRBV2 and TRBJ2-2; D might be TRBD2 (5 bases). CDR1 and CDR2 from the germline V gene are SNHLY and FYNNEI. There are 15 residues in the CDR3. Trimming took off 6 bases at V and 2 bases at J, with 13 bases between the two ends. Supplemented by reference TRBV2 and TRBJ2-2, the full variable domain reads EPEVTQTPSHQVTQMGQEVILRCVPISNHLYFYWYRQILGQKVEFLVSFYNNEISEKSEIFDDQFSVERPDGSNFTLKIRSTKLEDSAMYFCASSGERLNTGELFFGEGSRLTVL.

The V and J genes are TRBV19 and TRBJ2-3, with D maybe TRBD1 (5 bases). Germline V gene sequence: CDR1 LNHDA, CDR2 SQIVND (reference sequence). CDR3 length: 14 residues. Trimming pared 8 bases from V and 3 bases from J, leaving 15 bases between. The CDR3 region is CASHGRANTDTQYF. The CDR3 DNA follows: TGTGCCAGTCATGGCAGGGCGAATACAGATACGCAGTATTTT.

V and J are TRBV5-6 and TRBJ2-1; D remains ambiguous. CDR3 size: 15 residues. The germline V gene encodes CDR1 SGHDT and CDR2 YYEEEE. The germline V and J ends were trimmed by 0 bases and 5 bases, with 12 bases remaining between them. CDR3 loop: CASSLDSSLNNEQFF. DNA for the CDR3: TGTGCCAGCAGCTTGGACTCGTCCCTGAACAATGAGCAGTTCTTC.

The chain is built from TRBV25-1 and TRBJ1-1; 9 bases are shared with TRBD1. This CDR3 comprises 13 residues. Germline assignment: CDR1 MGHDK and CDR2 SYGVNS. Unmatched junction bases numbered 3, after V lost 7 bases and J lost 3 bases. CDR3: CASNTGGHTEAFF. The CDR3 DNA reads TGTGCCAGCAATACAGGGGGCCACACTGAAGCTTTCTTT.

The chain recombines TRBV5-6 with TRBJ1-1; D uncertain. V lost 3 bases, J lost 6 bases, and 12 bases lay in between. The length of the CDR3 is 13 residues. Germline-derived CDR1 and CDR2 are SGHDT and YYEEEE. The CDR3 loop is CASSSWNSPEAFF. DNA of the CDR3: TGTGCCAGCAGCTCCTGGAATAGCCCTGAAGCTTTCTTT.

This clone occurred many times. The genes are TRBV3-1 (or the pseudogene TRBV3-2) and TRBJ2-5; TRBD2 might be the D (6 bases). Looked up from germline, CDR1 is LGHDT and CDR2 is YNNKEL (reference sequence). The CDR3 loop spans 16 amino acids. V was cut by 0 bases and J by 5 bases, with 16 bases left in between. The CDR3 protein is CASSQEAAGRWETQYF. The CDR3 DNA is TGTGCCAGCAGCCAAGAGGCAGCGGGTCGCTGGGAGACCCAGTACTTC.

J is TRBJ1-2 and V is TRBV5-1; tentative D call: TRBD1 (5 bases). Between the trimmed V and J ends, which lost 5 bases and 6 bases, there was a span of 17 bases. Germline values: CDR1 SGHRS, CDR2 YFSETQ. The CDR3 totals 14 residues. Here the CDR3 DNA reads TGCGCCAGCAGACCTGGGACTACGAGGAATGGCTACACCTTC. Its protein product is CASRPGTTRNGYTF.

This chain links TRBV9 with TRBJ1-3, with D unclear. The CDR3 is 12 residues long. V lost 0 bases to trimming and J lost 8 bases, with 6 bases between them. CDR1 is SGDLS and CDR2 is YYNGEE in the germline V gene. CDR3 loop: CASSVGVDTIYF. In DNA form, the CDR3 reads TGTGCCAGCAGCGTAGGAGTAGACACCATATATTTT.

CDR3 sequence reads: CASSRTGLNNQPQHF. CDR3 sequence (DNA): TGTGCCAGCAGCCGGACAGGGCTTAACAATCAGCCCCAGCATTTT. This chain uses TRBV5-5 with TRBJ1-5; 8 bases are shared with TRBD1. V lost 4 bases, J lost 3 bases, and 6 bases stayed unmatched. Germline V gives CDR1 SGHKS, CDR2 YYEKEE (reference sequence). This CDR3 comprises 15 residues.

The chain joins TRBV5-1 to TRBJ2-1; 13 bases are a match to TRBD2. CDR1 and CDR2 (germline): SGHRS, YFSETQ. The CDR3 spans 18 residues. The trim removed 0 bases at V and 6 bases at J, leaving 9 bases unmatched. The CDR3 nucleotides are TGCGCCAGCAGCTTGGTCCCCCTTACTAGCGGGGGGGGCAATGAGCAGTTCTTC. Its translation is CASSLVPLTSGGGNEQFF.

Concerning this clone itself: Other DNA sequences within the sample encode an identical CDR3. The genes are TRBV6-5 and TRBJ2-7, with 12 nucleotides matching TRBD2. The CDR3 sequence is 14 residues long. The V gene's germline CDR1 is MNHEY and CDR2 SVGAGI. The V segment lost 6 bases and the J segment 3 bases; nucleotides outside the gene matches: 3. The CDR3: CASSKLAGGYEQYF. As DNA, the CDR3 is TGTGCCAGCAGCAAACTAGCGGGAGGCTACGAGCAGTACTTC.

The V call is TRBV7-8, the J call TRBJ1-2, with a tentative D call TRBD1 (5 bases). Germline V gene data show CDR1 as SGHVS and CDR2 as FQNEAQ. V dropped 3 bases and J dropped 8 bases, with 19 bases sitting between them. This CDR3 has 15 residues. The CDR3 sequence: CASSFRGIYAVGYTF. The CDR3 nucleotides read TGTGCCAGCAGCTTCCGGGGGATATATGCGGTGGGCTACACCTTC.

The sample holds a few counts of this clone. The chain is built from TRBV6-1 and TRBJ1-2, with D possibly being TRBD1 (5 bases). Trimming shortened V by 3 bases and J by 8 bases, and 16 bases separated the two germline ends. The length of the CDR3 is 14 residues. The germline CDR1 and CDR2 sequences are MNHNS and SASEGT. The CDR3 nucleotides are TGTGCCAGCAGTGACGAGAGGAGGGGAAAGGGCTACACCTTC. Protein product: CASSDERRGKGYTF.

This chain uses TRBV4-2 with TRBJ2-5; 12 positions agree with TRBD2. The J segment lost 2 bases and the V segment lost 1 base, leaving 2 bases of the junction unmatched. Germline CDR1 LGHNA, CDR2 YNFKEQ. The CDR3 is made up of 16 amino acids. CDR3 coding DNA: TGTGCCAGCAGCCAAGGTCTAGCGGGGGGGCAAGAGACCCAGTACTTC. This sequence encodes CASSQGLAGGQETQYF.

This clone is a singleton in its sample. The chain couples TRBV7-3 to TRBJ2-5; 9 bases match TRBD1. J was trimmed by 5 bases and V by 2 bases; bases with no gene match: 12. Germline CDR1 and CDR2: SGHTA and FQGTGA. This CDR3 is built from 17 residues. The CDR3 protein is CASSLVGGQGRGETQYF. The CDR3 DNA reads as TGTGCCAGCAGCTTAGTGGGGGGACAGGGCAGAGGGGAGACCCAGTACTTC.